Listed below are T cell receptor beta chains from one sample, sequenced in a study of early T cells in non-severe SARS-CoV-2 infection. TCRdb ran MiXCR on the 5' RACE reads and lists one entry per CDR3 protein. The profile shows fewer than 85,000 distinct CDR3 sequences, about 12% of them singletons. The sample comprised whole blood. The receptors stem from an adult who was a healthcare worker with PCR-confirmed SARS-CoV-2 infection or an uninfected control (not recorded which). Each CDR3 is given with its conserved first and last residue. Fields, in order: J gene, clone size, D gene, V gene, CDR3 protein, CDR3 DNA. D genes are given only for firm matches. Size is stated for part of the rows, as once, few or many counts, or as a class when the clone is expanded.

TRBJ2-1,many,TRBD1,TRBV27,CASSLSPGQGAGDEQFF,TGTGCCAGCAGTTTATCCCCCGGACAGGGGGCTGGAGATGAGCAGTTCTTC
TRBJ2-3,many,TRBD2,TRBV19,CASRLSGGTDTQYF,TGTGCCAGTAGGTTAAGCGGGGGCACAGATACGCAGTATTTT
TRBJ1-1,many,TRBD1,TRBV7-8,CASSLRTGGILTEAFF,TGTGCCAGCAGTTTACGGACAGGGGGGATATTGACTGAAGCTTTCTTT
TRBJ2-2,many,NA,TRBV6-2/TRBV6-3,CASRTGTITGELFF,TGTGCCAGCAGAACCGGGACCATCACCGGGGAGCTGTTTTTT
TRBJ2-7,many,NA,TRBV11-2,CASSLGGGLTYEQYF,TGTGCCAGCAGCTTAGGCGGGGGCCTAACCTACGAGCAGTACTTC
TRBJ2-6,many,NA,TRBV3-1,CASTQIPGANVLTF,TGTGCCAGCACCCAGATACCCGGGGCCAACGTCCTGACTTTC
TRBJ2-6,NA,NA,TRBV28,CASSRDRVGANVLTF,TGTGCCAGCAGCCGCGACAGAGTTGGGGCCAACGTCCTGACTTTC
TRBJ1-1,few,NA,TRBV7-8,CASSRGRTAEDAFF,TGTGCCAGCAGCAGGGGACGGACGGCCGAGGATGCTTTCTTT
TRBJ1-1,many,NA,TRBV24-1,CATSIVGGLIEAFF,TGTGCCACCTCAATCGTAGGGGGACTGATTGAAGCTTTCTTT
TRBJ2-2,many,NA,TRBV7-9,CASSQLGQSTGELFF,TGTGCCAGCAGCCAGCTCGGACAAAGCACCGGGGAGCTGTTTTTT
TRBJ2-7,NA,NA,TRBV9,CASSVEDTYEQYF,TGTGCCAGCAGCGTAGAAGACACTTACGAGCAGTACTTC